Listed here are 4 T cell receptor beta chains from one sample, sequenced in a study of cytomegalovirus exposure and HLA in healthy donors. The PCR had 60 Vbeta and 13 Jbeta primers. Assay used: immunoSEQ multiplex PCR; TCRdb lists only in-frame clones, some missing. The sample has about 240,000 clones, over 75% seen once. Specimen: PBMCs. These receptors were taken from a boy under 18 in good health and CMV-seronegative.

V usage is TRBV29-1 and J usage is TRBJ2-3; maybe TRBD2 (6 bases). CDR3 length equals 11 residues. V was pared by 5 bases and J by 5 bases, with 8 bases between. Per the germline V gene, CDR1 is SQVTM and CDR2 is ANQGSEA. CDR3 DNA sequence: TGCAGCGTTCCCGGGAGAGATACGCAGTATTTT. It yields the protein CSVPGRDTQYF.

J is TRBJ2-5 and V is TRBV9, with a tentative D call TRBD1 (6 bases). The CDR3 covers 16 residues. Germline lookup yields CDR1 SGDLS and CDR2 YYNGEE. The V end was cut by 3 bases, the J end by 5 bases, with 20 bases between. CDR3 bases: TGTGCCAGCAGCGGCCCGGTCCTGAGGGGGACGGAGACCCAGTACTTC. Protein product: CASSGPVLRGTETQYF.

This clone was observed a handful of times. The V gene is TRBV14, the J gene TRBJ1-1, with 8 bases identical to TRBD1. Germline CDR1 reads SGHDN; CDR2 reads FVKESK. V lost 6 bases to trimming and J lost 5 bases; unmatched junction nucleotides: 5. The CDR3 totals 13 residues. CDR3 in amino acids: CASSQNRGTEAFF. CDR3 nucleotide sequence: TGTGCCAGCAGTCAAAACAGGGGGACTGAAGCTTTCTTT.

As DNA, the CDR3 is TGCGCCAGCAGCTTAAGCCCGGGGAGGGGCGAATCTGAAGCTTTCTTT. Protein: CASSLSPGRGESEAFF. V usage is TRBV5-1 and J usage is TRBJ1-1, with D tentatively TRBD1 (5 bases). V was trimmed by 2 bases and J by 6 bases, leaving 20 bases between them. Germline V gives CDR1 SGHRS, CDR2 YFSETQ. There are 16 residues in the CDR3.